The next 13 T cell receptor beta chains were all read from a single sample in a study of blood T cell repertoires in COVID-19 (TCRdb year 2020). Receptors were amplified or captured by the immunoSEQ multiplex PCR assay. TCRdb stores this immuneACCESS table with in-frame sequences only. Part of the clones is absent; in the studies checked, under half of the shortfall reflects unresolved V genes, and no reason is known for the rest. The sample includes fewer than 350,000 clones, with 70% to 90% observed a single time. Roughly 1.9% of the sample goes to the ten largest clones. The sample taken for sequencing was peripheral blood. The source of these receptors is a woman in her thirties who had recovered from COVID-19.

The gene calls are TRBV2 and TRBJ1-2; D uncertain. In germline, CDR1 is SNHLY, CDR2 FYNNEI. The CDR3 runs to 11 residues. With 2 bases removed from V and 8 bases from J, the gap between germline ends came to 6 bases. CDR3 nucleotide sequence: TGTGCCAGCAGTGAAAGGAGAGGCTACACCTTC. It yields the protein CASSERRGYTF.

The chain links TRBV5-1 to TRBJ2-1; TRBD1 matches at 8 bases. The ends lost 4 bases at V and 9 bases at J; junction bases unmatched: 9. The CDR3 sequence is 14 residues long. The germline gives CDR1 SGHRS, CDR2 YFSETQ. In nucleotides, the CDR3 is TGCGCCAGCAGCCAAAACGACAGGGGAACTGAGCAGTTCTTC. It codes for CASSQNDRGTEQFF.

CDR3 residues: CASGRGARADTQYF. CDR3 in DNA: TGTGCCAGTGGGAGGGGGGCACGGGCAGATACGCAGTATTTT. The chain employs TRBV19 and TRBJ2-3, with D possibly matching TRBD2 (7 bases). V was shortened by 8 bases and J by 4 bases, with 16 bases between the two germline ends. The CDR3 runs to 14 residues. Germline V CDR1 and CDR2: LNHDA, SQIVND (reference sequence). Full variable domain (missing parts from reference TRBV19 and TRBJ2-3): DGGITQSPKYLFRKEGQNVTLSCEQNLNHDAMYWYRQDPGQGLRLIYYSQIVNDFQKGDIAEGYSVSREKKESFPLTVTSAQKNPTAFYLCASGRGARADTQYFGPGTRLTVL.

The gene calls are TRBV5-1 and TRBJ2-4, with 9 nucleotides matching TRBD1. V shed 4 bases, J shed 0 bases, and the junction held 11 bases outside the gene matches. Looked up from germline, CDR1 is SGHRS and CDR2 is YFSETQ. This CDR3 contains 18 residues. CDR3 protein: CASSAELGQGIAKNIQYF. CDR3 nucleotide sequence: TGCGCCAGCAGCGCGGAACTCGGACAGGGGATAGCCAAAAACATTCAGTACTTC.

CDR3 sequence: CASSRGQGAYEQYF. For the CDR3, the DNA is TGTGCCAGCAGTAGGGGACAGGGGGCCTACGAGCAGTACTTC. This chain joins TRBV6-5 and TRBJ2-7, with TRBD1 identical over 11 bases. V trimming: 5 bases; J trimming: 2 bases; junction bases outside the gene matches: 2. Germline values: CDR1 MNHEY, CDR2 SVGAGI. This CDR3 region has 14 residues.

This clone was seen just once. The chain links TRBV6-5 to TRBJ1-2; D remains ambiguous. The germline V and J ends were trimmed by 2 bases and 2 bases, with 12 bases remaining between them. CDR3 length: 15 residues. Germline V gene data show CDR1 as MNHEY and CDR2 as SVGAGI. The CDR3 coding sequence is TGTGCCAGCAGTTACGTTCGGGGTCCCAACTATGGCTACACCTTC. This translates into CASSYVRGPNYGYTF.

The genes are TRBV18 and TRBJ1-5, with 9 positions matching TRBD1. The CDR3 consists of 14 residues. Germline values: CDR1 KGHSH, CDR2 LQKENI. The V segment lost 3 bases and the J segment 6 bases; nucleotides outside the gene matches: 3. CDR3: CASSPGTGFQPQHF. The CDR3 region has the DNA TGTGCCAGCTCACCCGGGACAGGGTTTCAGCCCCAGCATTTT.

The chain links TRBV19 to TRBJ2-3; the D is unclear. Trimming cost V 6 bases and J 5 bases, with 9 bases left between them. This CDR3 comprises 12 residues. The germline CDR1 and CDR2 sequences are LNHDA and SQIVND (reference sequence). CDR3 in amino acids: CASRAPGDTQYF. DNA for the CDR3: TGTGCCAGTAGGGCCCCTGGAGATACGCAGTATTTT.

The chain couples TRBV4-3 to TRBJ1-5; D gene uncertain. The length of the CDR3 is 15 residues. In germline, CDR1 is LGHNA, CDR2 YSLEER. V dropped 4 bases and J dropped 5 bases, with 15 bases sitting between them. DNA of the CDR3: TGCGCCAGCAGCCGATTGACGGGTCCAGATCAGCCCCAGCATTTT. It translates to CASSRLTGPDQPQHF.

The genes are TRBV4-1 and TRBJ1-2; 8 bases line up with TRBD1. The V and J ends lost 5 bases and 6 bases, in that order; junction bases with no gene match: 5. Germline V gene data show CDR1 as MGHRA and CDR2 as YSYEKL. The CDR3 loop spans 13 amino acids. In nucleotides, the CDR3 is TGCGCCAGCAGCGGACAGGACAGGGATGGCTACACCTTC. This codes for CASSGQDRDGYTF.

This chain's CDR3 is CASSPPGQEETQYF. DNA for the CDR3: TGTGCCAGCAGTCCCCCGGGACAGGAAGAGACCCAGTACTTC. This sequence joins TRBV7-2 and TRBJ2-5; 8 positions match TRBD1. CDR3 length: 14 amino acids. After removal of 6 bases from V and 3 bases from J, the junction contained 6 bases not matched to a gene. CDR1 is SGHTA and CDR2 is FQGNSA in the germline V gene.

The chain uses TRBV9 and TRBJ1-1; the D is unclear. V was trimmed by 2 bases and J by 4 bases, leaving 30 bases between them. Germline V gene sequence: CDR1 SGDLS, CDR2 YYNGEE. The CDR3 loop spans 20 amino acids. Here the CDR3 reads CASSVLLEIESVACGTEAFF. In nucleotides, the CDR3 is TGTGCCAGCAGCGTCCTTTTAGAAATAGAGTCCGTCGCGTGTGGCACTGAAGCTTTCTTT.

V and J are TRBV19 and TRBJ1-2, with D possibly being TRBD1 (5 bases). V was clipped by 7 bases and J by 8 bases, with 17 bases between them. The CDR3 contains 13 residues. Germline CDR1 and CDR2: LNHDA and SQIVND (reference sequence). CDR3 loop: CASTPSRGWGYTF. As DNA, the CDR3 is TGTGCCAGTACCCCGAGCCGGGGGTGGGGCTACACCTTC. Based on the CDR3 plus reference TRBV19 and TRBJ1-2, the full variable domain is DGGITQSPKYLFRKEGQNVTLSCEQNLNHDAMYWYRQDPGQGLRLIYYSQIVNDFQKGDIAEGYSVSREKKESFPLTVTSAQKNPTAFYLCASTPSRGWGYTFGSGTRLTVV.